Below, 5 T cell receptor beta chains from the same sample are listed, as sequenced in a study of CD8 T cells in ankylosing spondylitis. Study-level points and caveats: Several highly homologous variants made up a TCR beta motif, and this motif appeared characteristic of ankylosing spondylitis blood.

TCRdb reanalysed the 5' RACE reads using MiXCR and keeps one entry per CDR3 protein. Here the sample spans 200,000 to 250,000 distinct CDR3 sequences, roughly 6.6% being singletons. Their antigens remain unidentified. Material: blood, either unsorted or a sorted T cell fraction (not recorded which). Source of these receptors: a male donor with ankylosing spondylitis.

In nucleotides, the CDR3 is TGCACCAGCAGCCAAGATCGGAGACAAACCTTC. This gives the protein CTSSQDRRQTF. J is TRBJ1-2 and V is TRBV1. TRBV1 is shown as a pseudogene. The CDR3 covers 11 residues.

The chain uses TRBV6-1 and TRBJ2-5; D is unresolved. CDR1 is MNHNS, CDR2 SASEGT, per germline. The CDR3 contains 15 residues. V gave up 2 bases and J gave up 2 bases, with 12 bases separating them. CDR3 nucleotide sequence: TGTGCCAGCAGTGAACTCGGAGTAGGGCAAGAGACCCAGTACTTC. Its translation is CASSELGVGQETQYF.

The table lists this clonotype with many counts. J is TRBJ2-7 and V is TRBV20-1; TRBD2 matches 10 bases. The ends lost 2 bases at V and 3 bases at J; junction bases unmatched: 4. The CDR3 covers 14 residues. Germline CDR1 reads DFQATT; CDR2 reads SNEGSKA (reference sequence). CDR3 in DNA: TGCAGTGCTAGAATGGCTAGCGGGAGCTACGAGCAGTACTTC. Its translation: CSARMASGSYEQYF.

This clonotype was found many times. The chain recombines TRBV29-1 with TRBJ2-2; the D is unclear. Per the germline V gene, CDR1 is SQVTM and CDR2 is ANQGSEA. This CDR3 is 11 amino acids long. V lost 4 bases and J 5 bases, leaving 5 bases between the germline ends. The CDR3 coding sequence is TGCAGCGTTGTCACGACCGGGGAGCTGTTTTTT. Its protein is CSVVTTGELFF.

This clonotype showed up many times. The chain recombines TRBV11-2 with TRBJ1-2; D uncertain. The CDR3 contains 14 residues. Between the trimmed V and J ends, which lost 4 bases and 4 bases, there was a span of 13 bases. CDR1 is SGHAT, CDR2 FQNNGV, per germline. CDR3 nucleotides: TGTGCCAGCAGCTCCCCGGGTGAGGGCTATGGCTACACCTTC. Its protein is CASSSPGEGYGYTF.